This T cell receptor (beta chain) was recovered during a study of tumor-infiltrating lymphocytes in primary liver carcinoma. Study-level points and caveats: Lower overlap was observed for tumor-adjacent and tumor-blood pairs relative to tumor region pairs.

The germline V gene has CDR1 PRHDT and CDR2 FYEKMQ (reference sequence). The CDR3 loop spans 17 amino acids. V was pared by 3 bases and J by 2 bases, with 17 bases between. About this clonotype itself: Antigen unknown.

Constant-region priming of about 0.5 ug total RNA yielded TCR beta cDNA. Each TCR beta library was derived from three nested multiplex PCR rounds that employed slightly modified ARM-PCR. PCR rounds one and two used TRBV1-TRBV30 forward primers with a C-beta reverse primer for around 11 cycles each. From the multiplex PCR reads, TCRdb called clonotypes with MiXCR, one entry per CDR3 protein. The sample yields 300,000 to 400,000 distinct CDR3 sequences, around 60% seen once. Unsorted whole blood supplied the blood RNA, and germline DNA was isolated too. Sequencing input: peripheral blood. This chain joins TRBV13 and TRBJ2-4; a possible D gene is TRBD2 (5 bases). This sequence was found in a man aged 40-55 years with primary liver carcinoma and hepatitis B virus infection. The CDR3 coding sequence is TGTGCCAGCAGCTTGGGATCAGGAGGCCACTCCAAAAACATTCAGTACTTC. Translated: CASSLGSGGHSKNIQYF.